Following are 24 T cell receptor beta chains from one sample sequenced in a study of control samples from healthy donors and cancer patients. Generated by immunoSEQ multiplex PCR, the TCRdb table keeps only in-frame clones and is missing some. The data contain 140,000 to 150,000 clones, about nine tenths of them singletons. Sequencing was performed on blood. Receptor source: a man younger than 40 in good health.

The chain has TRBV9 and TRBJ2-1; D gene ambiguous. V gave up 4 bases and J gave up 3 bases, with 8 bases separating them. CDR1 is SGDLS, CDR2 YYNGEE, per germline. The CDR3 length is 13 residues. Here the CDR3 DNA reads TGTGCCAGCAGCCCCTATATCTACAATGAGCAGTTCTTC. As protein: CASSPYIYNEQFF.

This clone has more than one count but fewer than ten. The V call is TRBV18, the J call TRBJ2-1; 7 positions agree with TRBD2. The ends lost 4 bases at V and 4 bases at J; junction bases unmatched: 13. There are 17 residues in the CDR3. Germline loops: CDR1 KGHSH, CDR2 LQKENI. Here the CDR3 reads CASSLANGGLPYNEQFF. The CDR3, as DNA: TGTGCCAGCTCACTTGCTAATGGGGGACTACCTTACAATGAGCAGTTCTTC. Drawing the rest from reference TRBV18 and TRBJ2-1, the complete variable domain is NAGVMQNPRHLVRRRGQEARLRCSPMKGHSHVYWYRQLPEEGLKFMVYLQKENIIDESGMPKERFSAEFPKEGPSILRIQQVVRGDSAAYFCASSLANGGLPYNEQFFGPGTRLTVL.

The genes are TRBV9 and TRBJ2-1; 13 bases line up with TRBD2. This CDR3 comprises 14 residues. With V trimmed by 4 bases and J by 7 bases, 2 bases remained unmatched. CDR1 and CDR2 from the germline V gene are SGDLS and YYNGEE. The CDR3 coding sequence is TGTGCCAGCAGCTTGACTAGCGGGGGGAATGAGCAGTTCTTC. Protein sequence: CASSLTSGGNEQFF.

This clone was seen only once. The V call is TRBV4-3, the J call TRBJ2-6; no definite D call. The CDR3 runs to 16 residues. The germline V gene encodes CDR1 LGHNA and CDR2 YSLEER. Trimming took off 0 bases at V and 3 bases at J, with 9 bases between the two ends. In DNA form, the CDR3 reads TGCGCCAGCAGCCAAGAATGGGCCGGTGGGGCCAACGTCCTGACTTTC. Residues: CASSQEWAGGANVLTF.

The J gene is TRBJ2-4, the V gene TRBV20-1; 10 bases match TRBD1. This CDR3 is 16 amino acids long. With V trimmed by 3 bases and J by 0 bases, 5 bases remained unmatched. Germline V gene sequence: CDR1 DFQATT, CDR2 SNEGSKA (reference sequence). The CDR3 DNA sequence: TGCAGTGCTAGTGATGGGACAGGGGTAGCCAAAAACATTCAGTACTTC. Protein: CSASDGTGVAKNIQYF.

The chain carries TRBV5-4 and TRBJ2-1, with 8 bases lining up with TRBD2. The CDR3 spans 16 residues. Trimming took 0 bases from V and 7 from J; bases not matched to a gene: 9. Germline V gene sequence: CDR1 SGHNT, CDR2 YYREEE (reference sequence). In DNA form, the CDR3 reads TGTGCCAGCAGCTTGGGAACGGGAGGGCCCATAAATGAGCAGTTCTTC. Its protein is CASSLGTGGPINEQFF.

V is TRBV6-4 and J is TRBJ1-6; D uncertain. The germline V and J ends were trimmed by 0 bases and 7 bases, with 19 bases remaining between them. The germline CDR1 and CDR2 sequences are MRHNA and SNTAGT. This CDR3 spans 18 amino acids. CDR3 DNA: TGTGCCAGCAGTGACTCGATGAGGGCCCCTAGGATGAATTCACCCCTCCACTTT. As protein: CASSDSMRAPRMNSPLHF.

The V gene is TRBV2, the J gene TRBJ2-3, with 9 positions matching TRBD1. The germline V gene has CDR1 SNHLY and CDR2 FYNNEI. The CDR3 has 15 amino acids. V dropped 6 bases and J dropped 1; count of bases not matched to a gene: 5. The chain's CDR3 is CASSRQGEGTDTQYF. The CDR3 DNA reads TGTGCCAGCAGCAGACAGGGGGAGGGCACAGATACGCAGTATTTT.

The chain has TRBV5-5 and TRBJ2-5; 12 nucleotides agree with TRBD2. The germline V gene has CDR1 SGHKS and CDR2 YYEKEE (reference sequence). V shed 0 bases and J 7 bases; nucleotides not matched to a gene: 10. The CDR3 is 17 amino acids. The CDR3 DNA reads TGTGCCAGCAGCTTGGCACCTCCCCAGACTAGCGGGGGGACCCAGTACTTC. Translated, it gives CASSLAPPQTSGGTQYF.

The rearrangement links TRBV27 to TRBJ2-7, with TRBD2 matching over 7 bases. In germline, CDR1 is MNHEY, CDR2 SMNVEV (reference sequence). Trimming took 3 bases from V and 6 from J; bases not matched to a gene: 14. This CDR3 comprises 16 residues. The CDR3 bases are TGTGCCAGCAGTTTCATTGGGAGGGGAGGATCGCCCGAGCAGTACTTC. Protein sequence: CASSFIGRGGSPEQYF.

The V and J genes are TRBV10-3 and TRBJ1-1; D gene unclear. There are 13 residues in the CDR3. The V gene's germline CDR1 is ENHRY and CDR2 SYGVKD. The V and J ends lost 3 bases and 4 bases respectively, with 9 bases between them. CDR3 nucleotides: TGTGCCATCAGTGACCTGGTTGGCACTGAAGCTTTCTTT. This encodes CAISDLVGTEAFF.

The chain has TRBV18 and TRBJ1-1; no reliable D call. Trimming removed 2 bases at V and 0 bases at J, with 4 bases between. The CDR3 extends over 13 amino acids. Per the germline V gene, CDR1 is KGHSH and CDR2 is LQKENI. CDR3 bases: TGTGCCAGCTCACCAGTGATGAACACTGAAGCTTTCTTT. Protein: CASSPVMNTEAFF.

This chain connects TRBV5-5 to TRBJ1-4; 7 bases are a match to TRBD1. This CDR3 region has 15 residues. From germline, CDR1 is SGHKS and CDR2 YYEKEE (reference sequence). The V and J ends lost 6 bases and 5 bases, in that order; junction bases with no gene match: 10. The CDR3 here is CASKAPGQLNEKLFF. The CDR3 nucleotides read TGTGCCAGCAAGGCCCCGGGACAGCTAAATGAAAAACTGTTTTTT.

The chain links TRBV3-1 (or the pseudogene TRBV3-2) to TRBJ2-6, with TRBD1 as a possible D gene (5 bases). CDR3 length: 17 amino acids. V was shortened by 4 bases and J by 2 bases, with 15 bases between the two germline ends. Germline V gene lookup returns CDR1 LGHDT and CDR2 YNNKEL (reference sequence). CDR3 bases: TGTGCCAGCAGCCCCCTTCCAGGGCCTACTGGGGCCAACGTCCTGACTTTC. The encoded protein is CASSPLPGPTGANVLTF.

This clone was detected once. The chain links TRBV15 to TRBJ2-3, with 7 bases identical to TRBD2. The trim removed 0 bases at V and 8 bases at J, leaving 17 bases unmatched. The V gene's germline CDR1 is LNHNV and CDR2 YYDKDF (reference sequence). This CDR3 comprises 18 residues. This chain's CDR3 is CATSRDILTGAERGTQYF. CDR3 bases: TGTGCCACCAGCAGAGATATATTGACGGGAGCTGAGCGGGGTACGCAGTATTTT.

The chain recombines TRBV5-1 with TRBJ1-1; 9 bases are a match to TRBD1. CDR3 length equals 18 residues. After removal of 1 base from V and 0 bases from J, the junction contained 10 bases not matched to a gene. CDR1 SGHRS and CDR2 YFSETQ come from the germline V gene. The CDR3 DNA reads TGCGCCAGCAGCTTGTTCGCGGGACAGGGTACCATGAACACTGAAGCTTTCTTT. Translation gives CASSLFAGQGTMNTEAFF.

There are many counts of this clone. The rearrangement uses TRBV4-3 and TRBJ2-5; a weak D match, TRBD2 (5 bases). Deletions cut 2 bases from V and 5 bases from J, with 12 bases between. Germline CDR1 and CDR2: LGHNA and YSLEER. The CDR3 covers 14 residues. CDR3 nucleotide sequence: TGCGCCAGCAGCCAAACGGGGTTTCGGGAGACCCAGTACTTC. This translates into CASSQTGFRETQYF.

The chain combines TRBV7-9 with TRBJ1-5, with 7 bases identical to TRBD1. The junction had 5 bases not matched to a gene; V was cut back by 0 bases and J by 0 bases. This CDR3 comprises 17 residues. Per the germline V gene, CDR1 is SEHNR and CDR2 is FQNEAQ (reference sequence). The CDR3 coding sequence is TGTGCCAGCAGCTTAGCCAGGACAGGTCCTAGCAATCAGCCCCAGCATTTT. This codes for CASSLARTGPSNQPQHF.

J is TRBJ2-3 and V is TRBV12-2; the DNA was not compared with TRBD1, the D call given in the table. TRBV12-2 is a known pseudogene. This CDR3 spans 17 amino acids. As DNA, the CDR3 is TGTGCAAGTCGCTTAGCGGGGACAGGGGGCCCCTCAGATACGCAGTATTTT. Translation gives CASRLAGTGGPSDTQYF.

V and J are TRBV10-3 and TRBJ2-7, with 7 bases lining up with TRBD2. Germline V lookup: CDR1 ENHRY, CDR2 SYGVKD. CDR3 length equals 11 residues. The V gene end was trimmed by 8 bases and the J gene end by 6 bases; junction bases not matched to a gene: 4. In nucleotides, the CDR3 is TGTGCCATCGGGCGGGAGAGCGAGCAGTACTTC. This sequence encodes CAIGRESEQYF.

V gene TRBV5-1 combines with J gene TRBJ1-2; no clear D. There are 14 residues in the CDR3. Trimming took 1 base from V and 2 from J, leaving 9 bases between them. CDR1 SGHRS and CDR2 YFSETQ come from the germline V gene. The CDR3 protein is CASSLSGRNYGYTF. CDR3 DNA: TGCGCCAGCAGCTTGAGTGGCAGGAACTATGGCTACACCTTC.

The J gene is TRBJ1-1, the V gene TRBV4-2; 7 bases agree with TRBD1. This CDR3 spans 15 amino acids. V gave up 1 base and J gave up 4 bases; unmatched junction bases: 6. Germline CDR1 is LGHNA and CDR2 is YNFKEQ. CDR3 sequence (DNA): TGTGCCAGCAGCCAAGCCGGAGGACAGGTCACTGAAGCTTTCTTT. Protein product: CASSQAGGQVTEAFF.

The gene calls are TRBV6-2 or TRBV6-3 and TRBJ2-7; 12 bases map to TRBD1. J lost 5 bases, V lost 6 bases, and 8 bases had no gene match. Per the germline V gene, CDR1 is MNHEY and CDR2 is SVGEGT. The CDR3 extends over 15 amino acids. The CDR3 is CASSPPGQGANEQYF. The CDR3 DNA reads TGTGCCAGCAGCCCACCGGGACAGGGGGCTAACGAGCAGTACTTC.

The V gene is TRBV4-3, the J gene TRBJ1-3, with D hard to call. CDR1 and CDR2 (germline): LGHNA, YSLEER. Trimming removed 0 bases at V and 0 bases at J, with 9 bases between. This CDR3 region has 16 residues. This chain's CDR3 is CASSQEPGYSGNTIYF. In DNA form, the CDR3 reads TGCGCCAGCAGCCAAGAACCAGGATACTCTGGAAACACCATATATTTT.